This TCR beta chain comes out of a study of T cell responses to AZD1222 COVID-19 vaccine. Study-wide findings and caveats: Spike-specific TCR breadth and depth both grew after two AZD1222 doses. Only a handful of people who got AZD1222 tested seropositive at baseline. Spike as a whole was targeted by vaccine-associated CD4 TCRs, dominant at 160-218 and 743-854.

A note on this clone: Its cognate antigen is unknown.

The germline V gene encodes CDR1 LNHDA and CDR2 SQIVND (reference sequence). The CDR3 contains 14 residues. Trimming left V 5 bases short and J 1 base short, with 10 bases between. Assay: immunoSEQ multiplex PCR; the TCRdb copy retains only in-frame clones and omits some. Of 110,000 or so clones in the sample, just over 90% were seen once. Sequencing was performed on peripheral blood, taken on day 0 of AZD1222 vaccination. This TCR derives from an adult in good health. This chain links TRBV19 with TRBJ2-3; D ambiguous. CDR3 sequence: CASSLGRGTDTQYF. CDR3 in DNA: TGTGCCAGTAGTCTCGGCCGGGGCACAGATACGCAGTATTTT.